Below, 27 T cell receptor beta chains from the same sample are listed, as sequenced in a study of blood T cell repertoires in COVID-19. Sequencing was performed with immunoSEQ multiplex PCR; in TCRdb, only in-frame clones are kept and a portion is missing. The repertoire holds 150,000 to 200,000 clones, with roughly 80% as singletons. Sequencing used peripheral blood. Source of these receptors: a man aged 50 to 60 who had recovered from COVID-19.

In DNA form, the CDR3 reads TGTGCCAGCAGTTTGTGGACTAGCGGGAGCTCCTACGAGCAGTACTTC. This gives the protein CASSLWTSGSSYEQYF. The rearrangement uses TRBV28 and TRBJ2-7; the match to TRBD2 covers 13 bases. The junction had 2 bases not matched to a gene; V was cut back by 3 bases and J by 0 bases. The V gene's germline CDR1 is MDHEN and CDR2 SYDVKM. CDR3 length equals 16 residues.

The V gene is TRBV7-2, the J gene TRBJ2-7, with 8 positions matching TRBD1. From germline, CDR1 is SGHTA and CDR2 FQGNSA. The CDR3 is made up of 15 amino acids. J gave up 2 bases and V 0 bases, and 3 bases lay outside the gene matches. The CDR3, as DNA: TGTGCCAGCAGCTTAGCGGGGACAGGAGCCTACGAGCAGTACTTC. Protein product: CASSLAGTGAYEQYF.

The chain combines TRBV2 with TRBJ2-5; TRBD2 aligns across 9 bases. Germline V CDR1 and CDR2: SNHLY, FYNNEI. V shed 3 bases and J 5 bases; nucleotides not matched to a gene: 7. The CDR3 has 15 amino acids. CDR3: CASSEIAGGGETQYF. In DNA form, the CDR3 reads TGTGCCAGCAGTGAGATTGCGGGAGGGGGGGAGACCCAGTACTTC.

V usage is TRBV30 and J usage is TRBJ2-7; TRBD2 matches at 8 bases. The CDR3 runs 13 residues. Trimming cost V 4 bases and J 5 bases; bases outside gene matches: 7. Germline V CDR1 and CDR2: GTSNPN, SVGIG (reference sequence). CDR3 amino acids: CAWTSGLSDEQYF. In DNA, the CDR3 is TGTGCCTGGACTAGCGGGTTGTCTGACGAGCAGTACTTC.

The chain's CDR3 is CASKLAGLSTDTQYF. DNA for the CDR3: TGTGCCAGCAAGCTAGCGGGACTTAGCACAGATACGCAGTATTTT. V is TRBV27 and J is TRBJ2-3, with 9 bases aligning to TRBD2. The CDR3 contains 15 residues. Trimming at V came to 7 bases and at J to 0 bases, leaving 5 bases not matched to a gene. Germline V gives CDR1 MNHEY, CDR2 SMNVEV (reference sequence).

This clone appeared once. The chain joins TRBV27 to TRBJ2-1, with D perhaps TRBD2 (6 bases). CDR1 and CDR2 (germline): MNHEY, SMNVEV (reference sequence). The V gene lost 8 bases and the J gene lost 3 bases, with 20 bases spanning the gap. The CDR3 spans 16 residues. Here the CDR3 reads CASHPYPGAVYNEQFF. The CDR3 bases are TGTGCCAGCCACCCCTATCCGGGAGCGGTCTACAATGAGCAGTTCTTC.

The chain is built from TRBV6-5 and TRBJ2-7; D perhaps matches TRBD2 (5 bases). Germline loops: CDR1 MNHEY, CDR2 SVGAGI. The CDR3 has 11 residues. V was shortened by 5 bases and J by 11 bases, with 13 bases between the two germline ends. CDR3 nucleotides: TGTGCCAGCAGTCCATCTACCGGGGAGTACTTC. Amino acids: CASSPSTGEYF.

The chain's CDR3 is CASSPGGPQSSYEQYF. The CDR3 region has the DNA TGCGCCAGCAGCCCGGGGGGGCCGCAGAGTTCCTACGAGCAGTACTTC. The rearrangement uses TRBV5-1 and TRBJ2-7; 8 positions agree with TRBD2. The germline V gene has CDR1 SGHRS and CDR2 YFSETQ. J gave up 1 base and V 4 bases, and 10 bases lay outside the gene matches. The CDR3 sequence is 16 residues long. The whole variable domain, remainder taken from reference TRBV5-1 and TRBJ2-7, is KAGVTQTPRYLIKTRGQQVTLSCSPISGHRSVSWYQQTPGQGLQFLFEYFSETQRNKGNFPGRFSGRQFSNSRSEMNVSTLELGDSALYLCASSPGGPQSSYEQYFGPGTRLTVT.

This clone was recorded once. The J gene is TRBJ2-7, the V gene TRBV7-2; 12 bases match TRBD2. The CDR3 has 18 residues. V dropped 5 bases and J dropped 0; count of bases not matched to a gene: 11. CDR1 and CDR2 (germline): SGHTA, FQGNSA. CDR3: CASSLVLGLAGTSYEQYF. The CDR3 DNA follows: TGTGCCAGCAGCCTAGTTCTCGGACTAGCGGGAACCTCCTACGAGCAGTACTTC.

The CDR3 region is CASSRNSDTEAFF. The DNA for the CDR3 is TGTGCCAGCTCACGAAACAGTGACACTGAAGCTTTCTTT. V usage is TRBV18 and J usage is TRBJ1-1, with unresolved D. V was cut by 4 bases and J by 3 bases, with 9 bases left in between. CDR1 KGHSH and CDR2 LQKENI come from the germline V gene. CDR3 length: 13 residues.

The chain has TRBV6-6 and TRBJ2-7; no reliable D call. Germline V gene data show CDR1 as MNHNY and CDR2 as SVGAGI (reference sequence). The CDR3 runs to 17 residues. V shed 5 bases and J shed 0 bases, with 20 bases lying between them. CDR3 in amino acids: CASSRIQSSYSSYEQYF. The DNA for the CDR3 is TGTGCCAGCAGTCGGATACAGTCATCCTACTCCTCCTACGAGCAGTACTTC.

The chain is built from TRBV12-5 and TRBJ1-1; possibly TRBD1 for D (5 bases). V was cut by 4 bases and J by 3 bases, with 15 bases left in between. CDR3 size: 15 residues. In germline, CDR1 is LGHNT, CDR2 FRNRAP. The CDR3 DNA follows: TGTGCTAGTGGTTCGCCGGCGGGGCGGGACACTGAAGCTTTCTTT. This sequence encodes CASGSPAGRDTEAFF.

This clone was detected only once. The gene calls are TRBV12-3 or TRBV12-4 and TRBJ2-7; 10 nucleotides agree with TRBD2. The CDR3 is made up of 13 amino acids. V lost 7 bases to trimming and J lost 7 bases; unmatched junction nucleotides: 7. The CDR3 coding sequence is TGTGCCAGCACGTTAGCGGGAGGATTGGAGCAGTACTTC. Protein product: CASTLAGGLEQYF.

The chain recombines TRBV15 with TRBJ1-3; the D is unclear. Trimming left V 0 bases short and J 2 bases short, with 8 bases between. This CDR3 is 15 amino acids long. Germline V lookup: CDR1 LNHNV, CDR2 YYDKDF (reference sequence). CDR3 amino acids: CATSRDFRAGNTIYF. The CDR3 DNA reads as TGTGCCACCAGCAGAGATTTCCGGGCTGGAAACACCATATATTTT.

This clone was seen a handful of times. J is TRBJ2-2 and V is TRBV9, with D unresolved. Germline CDR1 and CDR2: SGDLS and YYNGEE. This CDR3 has 15 residues. With 0 bases removed from V and 4 bases from J, the gap between germline ends came to 10 bases. CDR3 DNA: TGTGCCAGCAGCGTAGGGCCTAGTGGCACCGGGGAGCTGTTTTTT. Translating it yields CASSVGPSGTGELFF. Supplemented by reference TRBV9 and TRBJ2-2, the full variable domain reads DSGVTQTPKHLITATGQRVTLRCSPRSGDLSVYWYQQSLDQGLQFLIQYYNGEERAKGNILERFSAQQFPDLHSELNLSSLELGDSALYFCASSVGPSGTGELFFGEGSRLTVL.

The rearrangement joins TRBV25-1 to TRBJ2-1; 13 bases agree with TRBD2. The CDR3 is 18 residues long. Unmatched junction bases numbered 12, after V lost 0 bases and J lost 10 bases. Germline V gene data show CDR1 as MGHDK and CDR2 as SYGVNS. The CDR3 is CASSEYTPTSGRVYEQFF. As DNA, the CDR3 is TGTGCCAGCAGTGAATACACCCCAACTAGCGGGAGGGTTTACGAGCAGTTCTTC.

The rearrangement joins TRBV29-1 to TRBJ2-5, with 12 bases aligning to TRBD1. Germline CDR1 reads SQVTM; CDR2 reads ANQGSEA. V was pared by 6 bases and J by 4 bases, with 12 bases of the junction left unmatched. This CDR3 comprises 16 residues. The CDR3 reads CSVYLSGQGAVETQYF. As DNA, the CDR3 is TGCAGCGTGTATTTATCGGGACAGGGGGCTGTAGAGACCCAGTACTTC.

This chain uses TRBV7-2 with TRBJ2-1; D remains unclear. V was trimmed by 4 bases and J by 9 bases, leaving 16 bases between them. Looked up from germline, CDR1 is SGHTA and CDR2 is FQGNSA. This CDR3 is 14 amino acids long. CDR3 nucleotide sequence: TGTGCCAGCAGCTCAGTACCCTCTAGGAGTGAGCAGTTCTTC. Its protein is CASSSVPSRSEQFF. Full variable domain (outside the CDR3, taken from reference TRBV7-2 and TRBJ2-1): GAGVSQSPSNKVTEKGKDVELRCDPISGHTALYWYRQSLGQGLEFLIYFQGNSAPDKSGLPSDRFSAERTGGSVSTLTIQRTQQEDSAVYLCASSSVPSRSEQFFGPGTRLTVL.

This chain links TRBV7-8 with TRBJ2-1; 12 nucleotides match TRBD2. The CDR3 is 18 amino acids. Germline assignment: CDR1 SGHVS and CDR2 FQNEAQ. V gave up 5 bases and J gave up 9 bases; unmatched junction bases: 17. The CDR3 DNA sequence: TGTGCCAGCAGCCCCCTAACCCCTGGCGGACTAGCGGGATTTGAGCAGTTCTTC. Translation: CASSPLTPGGLAGFEQFF.

This chain uses TRBV19 with TRBJ1-1; D is undetermined. Germline V gene data show CDR1 as LNHDA and CDR2 as SQIVND (reference sequence). This CDR3 has 14 amino acids. V shed 4 bases and J shed 1 base, with 10 bases lying between them. The CDR3 loop reads CASSNRRGNTEAFF. The CDR3 region has the DNA TGTGCCAGTAGTAACAGACGGGGGAACACTGAAGCTTTCTTT.

The chain couples TRBV5-1 to TRBJ2-5; D might be TRBD2 (5 bases). The germline V gene encodes CDR1 SGHRS and CDR2 YFSETQ. This CDR3 is 14 amino acids long. Trimming removed 0 bases at V and 3 bases at J, with 9 bases between. The CDR3 DNA sequence: TGCGCCAGCAGCTTGGGGACGACTAAAGAGACCCAGTACTTC. It specifies CASSLGTTKETQYF.

This clone was seen a few times. The chain couples TRBV14 to TRBJ2-1; the D gene is possibly TRBD2 (5 bases). The length of the CDR3 is 14 residues. Germline V gene sequence: CDR1 SGHDN, CDR2 FVKESK. V was trimmed by 6 bases and J by 2 bases, leaving 11 bases between them. The CDR3 spells CASSGEYAYNEQFF. DNA for the CDR3: TGTGCCAGCAGTGGGGAGTACGCCTACAATGAGCAGTTCTTC.

This rearrangement joins TRBV4-1 to TRBJ1-3; D may be TRBD1 (6 bases). With 5 bases removed from V and 3 bases from J, the gap between germline ends came to 14 bases. The CDR3 is 15 residues long. The germline V gene has CDR1 MGHRA and CDR2 YSYEKL. The CDR3 DNA is TGCGCCAGCAGCTACAGGGCACGGCTTGGAAACACCATATATTTT. Translated, it gives CASSYRARLGNTIYF.

The chain carries TRBV19 and TRBJ1-1; no clear D. The V gene lost 4 bases and the J gene lost 8 bases, with 11 bases spanning the gap. Germline assignment: CDR1 LNHDA and CDR2 SQIVND (reference sequence). The CDR3 spans 12 residues. The CDR3 loop is CASSTLTGEAFF. CDR3 DNA sequence: TGTGCCAGTAGTACATTGACGGGGGAAGCTTTCTTT. The whole variable domain, remainder taken from reference TRBV19 and TRBJ1-1, is DGGITQSPKYLFRKEGQNVTLSCEQNLNHDAMYWYRQDPGQGLRLIYYSQIVNDFQKGDIAEGYSVSREKKESFPLTVTSAQKNPTAFYLCASSTLTGEAFFGQGTRLTVV.

The chain is built from TRBV7-3 and TRBJ2-3; the D is unclear. The CDR3 totals 15 residues. Trimming took off 2 bases at V and 2 bases at J, with 11 bases between the two ends. CDR1 SGHTA and CDR2 FQGTGA come from the germline V gene. CDR3 sequence (DNA): TGTGCCAGCAGCTTATGGGCAGCACACACAGATACGCAGTATTTT. This encodes CASSLWAAHTDTQYF.

The V gene is TRBV7-8, the J gene TRBJ2-7, with 7 bases identical to TRBD1. The germline V gene has CDR1 SGHVS and CDR2 FQNEAQ. CDR3 size: 15 residues. Trimming at V came to 6 bases and at J to 2 bases, leaving 10 bases not matched to a gene. This chain's CDR3 is CASSSQGVATYEQYF. The CDR3, as DNA: TGTGCCAGCAGTTCCCAGGGGGTCGCAACCTACGAGCAGTACTTC.

The table lists this clone with a count of one. The rearrangement links TRBV15 to TRBJ2-1, with 12 bases aligning to TRBD2. Germline V gene data show CDR1 as LNHNV and CDR2 as YYDKDF (reference sequence). The V gene end was trimmed by 5 bases and the J gene end by 9 bases; junction bases not matched to a gene: 8. The CDR3 is made up of 15 amino acids. CDR3 sequence: CATSRTSGKFGEQFF. The CDR3, as DNA: TGTGCCACCAGCCGGACTAGCGGGAAATTCGGTGAGCAGTTCTTC.